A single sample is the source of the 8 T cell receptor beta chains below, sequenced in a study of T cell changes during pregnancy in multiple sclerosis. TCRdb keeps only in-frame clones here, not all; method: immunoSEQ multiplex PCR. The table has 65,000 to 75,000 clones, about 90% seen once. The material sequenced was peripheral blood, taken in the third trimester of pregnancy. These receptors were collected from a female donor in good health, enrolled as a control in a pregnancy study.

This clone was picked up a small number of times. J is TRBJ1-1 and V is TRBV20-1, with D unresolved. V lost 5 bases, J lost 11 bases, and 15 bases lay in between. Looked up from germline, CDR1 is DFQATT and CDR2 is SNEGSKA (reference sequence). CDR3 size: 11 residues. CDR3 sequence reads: CSAPLSSSAFF. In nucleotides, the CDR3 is TGCAGTGCTCCCTTGTCGTCTTCCGCTTTCTTT.

The CDR3 coding sequence is TGCGCCAGCAGCCGTCAGGGGTTCCAGGGGGACACTGAAGCTTTCTTT. Translated, it gives CASSRQGFQGDTEAFF. The chain links TRBV5-1 to TRBJ1-1; 7 bases align to TRBD1. Germline V gene data show CDR1 as SGHRS and CDR2 as YFSETQ. The trim removed 4 bases at V and 3 bases at J, leaving 12 bases unmatched. The CDR3 sequence is 16 residues long.

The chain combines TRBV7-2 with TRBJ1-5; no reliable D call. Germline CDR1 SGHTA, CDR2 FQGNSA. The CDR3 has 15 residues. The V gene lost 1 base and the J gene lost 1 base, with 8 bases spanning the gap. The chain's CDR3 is CASSLGAYSNQPQHF. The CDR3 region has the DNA TGTGCCAGCAGCTTAGGCGCTTACAGCAATCAGCCCCAGCATTTT.

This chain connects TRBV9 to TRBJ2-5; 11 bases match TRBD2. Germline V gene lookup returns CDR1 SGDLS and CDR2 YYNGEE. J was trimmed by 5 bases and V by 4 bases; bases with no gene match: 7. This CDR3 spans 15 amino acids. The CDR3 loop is CASSSYSGGDETQYF. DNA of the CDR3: TGTGCCAGCAGCTCCTATAGCGGGGGGGATGAGACCCAGTACTTC.

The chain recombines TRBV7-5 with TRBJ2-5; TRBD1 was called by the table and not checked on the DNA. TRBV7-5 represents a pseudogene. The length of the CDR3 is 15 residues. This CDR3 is CARSGDRGDKETQYF. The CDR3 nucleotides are TGTGCCAGAAGCGGCGACAGGGGGGACAAAGAGACCCAGTACTTC.

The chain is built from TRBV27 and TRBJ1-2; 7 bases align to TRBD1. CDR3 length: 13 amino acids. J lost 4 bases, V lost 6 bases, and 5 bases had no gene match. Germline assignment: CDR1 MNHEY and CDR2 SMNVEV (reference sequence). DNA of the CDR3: TGTGCCAGCAGCCCTTCAGGGGGCTATGGCTACACCTTC. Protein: CASSPSGGYGYTF.

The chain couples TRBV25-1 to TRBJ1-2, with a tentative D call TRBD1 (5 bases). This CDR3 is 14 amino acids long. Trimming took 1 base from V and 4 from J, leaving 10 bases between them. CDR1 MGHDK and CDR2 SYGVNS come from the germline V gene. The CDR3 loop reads CASSEWGGIYGYTF. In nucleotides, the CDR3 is TGTGCCAGCAGTGAATGGGGGGGAATCTATGGCTACACCTTC.

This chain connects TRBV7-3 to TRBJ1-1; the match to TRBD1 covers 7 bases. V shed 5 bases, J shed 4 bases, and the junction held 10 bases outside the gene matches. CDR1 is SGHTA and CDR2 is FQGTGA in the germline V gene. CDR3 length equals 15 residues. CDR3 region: CASSLLAGGVTEAFF. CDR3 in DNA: TGTGCCAGCAGCCTATTAGCAGGGGGAGTCACTGAAGCTTTCTTT.